The following is a T cell receptor (beta chain) sequence with its context. The data belong to a study of radiotherapy plus CTLA-4 blockade in lung cancer. About the research overall: Objective response rate was around 19%; disease control rate, under 35%.

In germline, CDR1 is SGDLS, CDR2 YYNGEE. The CDR3 contains 17 residues. The V gene end was trimmed by 3 bases and the J gene end by 0 bases; junction bases not matched to a gene: 8. This table comes from immunoSEQ multiplex PCR, and its TCRdb copy is limited to in-frame clones, with some not included. The sample includes about 45,000 clones, about 63% of them seen just once. Each patient with chemo-refractory metastatic non-small-cell lung cancer was treated with focal radiation plus CTLA-4 blockade using ipilimumab. The V call is TRBV9, the J call TRBJ2-2; 7 nucleotides match TRBD1. This TCR derives from a human donor with non-small cell lung cancer who had a partial response to radiotherapy plus ipilimumab. Sequenced material: peripheral blood, taken from a patient treated with radiotherapy plus ipilimumab. The CDR3 nucleotides read TGTGCCAGCAGCGAGAGACGGACAGGACCGAACACCGGGGAGCTGTTTTTT. This encodes CASSERRTGPNTGELFF.